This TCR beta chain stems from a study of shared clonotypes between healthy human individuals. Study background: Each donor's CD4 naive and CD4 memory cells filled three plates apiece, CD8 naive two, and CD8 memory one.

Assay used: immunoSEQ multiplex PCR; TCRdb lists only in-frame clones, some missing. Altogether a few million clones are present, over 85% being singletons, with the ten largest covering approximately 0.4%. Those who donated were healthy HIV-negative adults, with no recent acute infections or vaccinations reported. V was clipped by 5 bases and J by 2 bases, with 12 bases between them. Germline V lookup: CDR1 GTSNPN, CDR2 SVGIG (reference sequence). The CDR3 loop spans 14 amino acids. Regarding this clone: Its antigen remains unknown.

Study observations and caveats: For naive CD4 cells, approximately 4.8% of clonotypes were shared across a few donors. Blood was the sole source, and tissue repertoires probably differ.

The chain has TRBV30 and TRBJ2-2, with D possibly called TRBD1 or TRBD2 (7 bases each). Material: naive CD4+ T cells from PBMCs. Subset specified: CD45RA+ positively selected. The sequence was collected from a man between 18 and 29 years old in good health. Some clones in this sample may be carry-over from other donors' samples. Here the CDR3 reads CAWGRDSNTGELFF. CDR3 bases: TGTGCCTGGGGGAGGGACAGCAACACCGGGGAGCTGTTTTTT. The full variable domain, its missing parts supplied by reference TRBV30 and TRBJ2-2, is SQTIHQWPATLVQPVGSPLSLECTVEGTSNPNLYWYRQAAGRGLQLLFYSVGIGQISSEVPQNLSASRPQDRQFILSSKKLLLSDSGFYLCAWGRDSNTGELFFGEGSRLTVL.